Below, one TCR beta chain is given with its context. The data were produced by immunoSEQ multiplex PCR, yet TCRdb's version contains in-frame clones alone and is incomplete. The sample lists 110,000 or so clones; 85% were seen once. This entry comes from a study of blood T cell repertoires in COVID-19. Across the study: The study drew acute and convalescent COVID-19 samples from the United States, Italy and Spain.

Losses at the gene ends were 4 bases for V and 8 bases for J; bases not matched to a gene: 8. Germline CDR1 and CDR2: SGHRS and YFSETQ. The CDR3 is 14 amino acids. Sequencing input: peripheral blood. The origin of this receptor is a human donor in a cohort sampled during active COVID-19. The chain joins TRBV5-1 to TRBJ2-4; 8 nucleotides align to TRBD1. CDR3 in amino acids: CASSHQGAEDIQYF. CDR3 in DNA: TGCGCCAGCAGCCACCAGGGGGCAGAGGACATTCAGTACTTC.